This T cell receptor (beta chain) came from a study of graft-versus-host responses after intestinal transplantation. Note on this clone: Its antigen is currently unknown.

V lost 3 bases and J lost 6; bases outside the gene matches: 6. CDR1 is KGHSH, CDR2 LQKENI, per germline. This CDR3 contains 15 residues. Some clones are missing from TCRdb's copy, which holds only in-frame ones; the method was immunoSEQ multiplex PCR. The top ten hold around 0.86% of the sample, which has some 100,000 clones, about 88% seen once. The sequence was obtained from a human donor who was the organ donor for an intestinal transplant. The chain uses TRBV18 and TRBJ2-3, with 10 nucleotides matching TRBD1. The starting material was unstimulated CD4+ T cells sorted from spleen or lymph node cells, obtained before transplant. The CDR3 bases are TGTGCCAGCTCACCTGCTCGGGACAGGGGCGATACGCAGTATTTT. Its protein is CASSPARDRGDTQYF.